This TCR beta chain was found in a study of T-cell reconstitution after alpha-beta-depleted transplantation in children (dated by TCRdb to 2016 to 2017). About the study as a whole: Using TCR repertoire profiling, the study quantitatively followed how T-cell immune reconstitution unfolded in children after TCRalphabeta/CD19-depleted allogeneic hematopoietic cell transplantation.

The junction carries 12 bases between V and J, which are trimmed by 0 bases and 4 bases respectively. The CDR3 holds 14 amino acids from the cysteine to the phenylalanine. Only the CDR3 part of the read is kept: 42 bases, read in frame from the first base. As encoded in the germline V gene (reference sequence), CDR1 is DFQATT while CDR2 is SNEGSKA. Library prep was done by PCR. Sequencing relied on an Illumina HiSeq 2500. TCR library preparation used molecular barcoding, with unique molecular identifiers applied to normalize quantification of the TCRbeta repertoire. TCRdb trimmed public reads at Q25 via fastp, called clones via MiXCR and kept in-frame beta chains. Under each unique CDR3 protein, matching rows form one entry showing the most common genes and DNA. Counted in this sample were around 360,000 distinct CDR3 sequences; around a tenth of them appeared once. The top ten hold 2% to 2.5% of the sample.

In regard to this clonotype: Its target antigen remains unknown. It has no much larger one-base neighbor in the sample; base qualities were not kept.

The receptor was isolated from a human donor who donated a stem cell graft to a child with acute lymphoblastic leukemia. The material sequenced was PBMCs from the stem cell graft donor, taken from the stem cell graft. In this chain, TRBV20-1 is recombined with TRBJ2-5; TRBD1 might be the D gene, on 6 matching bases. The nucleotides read TGCAGTGCTAGAGAACAGGGTTTCACAGAGACCCAGTACTTC. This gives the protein CSAREQGFTETQYF.